The 32 T cell receptor beta chains in this list originate from one sample, sequenced in a study of OX40 agonist ivuxolimab in advanced cancers. TCRdb's table, derived via immunoSEQ multiplex PCR, lists solely in-frame clones and lacks some. The sample contains more than 50,000 clones, 84% of which appear only once. This sample comprised CD4+ or CD8+ T cells sorted from blood, obtained in a trial of the OX40 agonist ivuxolimab. These receptors were taken from an adult with an advanced solid tumor such as melanoma, head and neck, liver or kidney cancer.

V usage is TRBV29-1 and J usage is TRBJ1-1; D may be TRBD1 (5 bases). This CDR3 has 18 residues. The germline V gene encodes CDR1 SQVTM and CDR2 ANQGSEA. Trimming took off 0 bases at V and 0 bases at J, with 20 bases between the two ends. The CDR3 coding sequence is TGCAGCGTTGAAGATCAAAATCGGGGGTATGCTATGAACACTGAAGCTTTCTTT. This gives the protein CSVEDQNRGYAMNTEAFF.

This clone was detected once. The chain joins TRBV28 to TRBJ2-3; 7 bases map to TRBD2. Trimming at V came to 3 bases and at J to 10 bases, leaving 10 bases not matched to a gene. CDR1 and CDR2 (germline): MDHEN, SYDVKM. The CDR3 totals 14 residues. Here the CDR3 DNA reads TGTGCCAGCAGTTTCCTAGCGGTGAGGCATGCGCAGTATTTT. Translating it yields CASSFLAVRHAQYF.

This clone was detected only a few times. The rearrangement links TRBV5-5 to TRBJ1-1, with TRBD1 matching over 8 bases. V dropped 4 bases and J dropped 10; count of bases not matched to a gene: 18. The V gene's germline CDR1 is SGHKS and CDR2 YYEKEE (reference sequence). This CDR3 spans 16 amino acids. CDR3 amino acids: CASSPNNQGARGRAFF. The CDR3 bases are TGTGCCAGCAGCCCTAACAATCAGGGGGCGCGGGGCCGAGCTTTCTTT.

V and J are TRBV30 and TRBJ2-1; 7 bases are a match to TRBD2. The germline V gene has CDR1 GTSNPN and CDR2 SVGIG (reference sequence). The CDR3 has 14 amino acids. V trimming: 3 bases; J trimming: 5 bases; junction bases outside the gene matches: 7. This CDR3 reads CAWRRWEGHNEQFF. The CDR3 coding sequence is TGTGCCTGGAGAAGGTGGGAGGGCCACAATGAGCAGTTCTTC.

V usage is TRBV6-4 and J usage is TRBJ2-1; TRBD2 matches 14 bases. Per the germline V gene, CDR1 is MRHNA and CDR2 is SNTAGT. J was trimmed by 8 bases and V by 5 bases; bases with no gene match: 11. The CDR3 sequence is 17 residues long. The CDR3 DNA sequence: TGTGCCAGCAGTCGAGGACAGGGACTAGCGGGAGCGGATGAGCAGTTCTTC. Protein: CASSRGQGLAGADEQFF.

The rearrangement links TRBV6-6 to TRBJ2-1; D is perhaps TRBD2 (6 bases). V shed 7 bases and J shed 0 bases, with 10 bases lying between them. Germline V gene data show CDR1 as MNHNY and CDR2 as SVGAGI (reference sequence). The CDR3 loop spans 14 amino acids. CDR3 amino acids: CASNGLSSYNEQFF. CDR3 DNA: TGTGCCAGCAACGGACTAAGCTCCTACAATGAGCAGTTCTTC.

The chain combines TRBV7-9 with TRBJ2-1; TRBD2 matches 7 bases. The ends lost 4 bases at V and 0 bases at J; junction bases unmatched: 3. The CDR3 is 15 amino acids. The germline V gene has CDR1 SEHNR and CDR2 FQNEAQ (reference sequence). The CDR3 bases are TGTGCCAGCAGCTCTGGACTAGGCTCCTACAATGAGCAGTTCTTC. Residues: CASSSGLGSYNEQFF.

This chain uses TRBV15 with TRBJ2-7, with TRBD2 as a possible D gene (5 bases). CDR3 length: 13 amino acids. Germline V gene sequence: CDR1 LNHNV, CDR2 YYDKDF (reference sequence). V lost 0 bases, J lost 6 bases, and 9 bases lay in between. The CDR3 loop is CATSRDVGSEQYF. CDR3 nucleotides: TGTGCCACCAGCAGAGATGTTGGGAGCGAGCAGTACTTC.

The rearrangement uses TRBV7-7 and TRBJ2-1; 7 bases are shared with TRBD2. The J segment lost 10 bases and the V segment lost 1 base, leaving 4 bases of the junction unmatched. CDR1 and CDR2 (germline): SSHAT, FNYEAQ (reference sequence). CDR3 length: 13 residues. In DNA, the CDR3 is TGTGCCAGCAGCTTAGAGAGCGGGATGGAGCAGTTCTTC. Amino acid sequence: CASSLESGMEQFF.

The rearrangement links TRBV28 to TRBJ2-7; 8 nucleotides line up with TRBD1. The CDR3 length is 15 residues. Germline V gives CDR1 MDHEN, CDR2 SYDVKM. With V trimmed by 5 bases and J by 2 bases, 8 bases remained unmatched. Written as DNA, the CDR3 is TGTGCCAGCAGTACACAGGGGGGATATCCCTACGAGCAGTACTTC. Protein sequence: CASSTQGGYPYEQYF.

The chain is built from TRBV5-1 and TRBJ2-1, with a tentative D call TRBD2 (5 bases). With 0 bases removed from V and 0 bases from J, the gap between germline ends came to 7 bases. This CDR3 has 15 residues. In germline, CDR1 is SGHRS, CDR2 YFSETQ. CDR3 DNA: TGCGCCAGCAGCTTGGTTAGCGACTCCTACAATGAGCAGTTCTTC. Its translation: CASSLVSDSYNEQFF.

The genes are TRBV7-9 and TRBJ2-3; possibly TRBD1 for D (6 bases). The CDR3 consists of 16 residues. Germline values: CDR1 SEHNR, CDR2 FQNEAQ (reference sequence). Trimming left V 3 bases short and J 3 bases short, with 16 bases between. The CDR3 coding sequence is TGTGCCAGCAGCTTCTTAACAGGGCTTAGAACAGATACGCAGTATTTT. This translates into CASSFLTGLRTDTQYF.

This chain joins TRBV7-9 and TRBJ2-5; D perhaps matches TRBD1 (5 bases). The J call may be incorrect, as the DNA end agrees better with TRBJ2-7. Germline V CDR1 and CDR2: SEHNR, FQNEAQ (reference sequence). The CDR3 contains 12 residues. In DNA, the CDR3 is TGTGCGGGGCAGGGCAGCTCCTACGAGCAGTACTTC. Protein sequence: CAGQGSSYEQYF.

Here the CDR3 reads CASSLEGPRDTGELFF. The CDR3 coding sequence is TGCGCCAGCAGCTTGGAAGGACCCCGAGACACCGGGGAGCTGTTTTTT. V and J are TRBV5-1 and TRBJ2-2; D remains unclear. The germline gives CDR1 SGHRS, CDR2 YFSETQ. Trimming shortened V by 0 bases and J by 3 bases, and 12 bases separated the two germline ends. There are 16 residues in the CDR3.

The gene calls are TRBV27 and TRBJ1-2; 10 bases line up with TRBD1. Germline V gives CDR1 MNHEY, CDR2 SMNVEV (reference sequence). The length of the CDR3 is 14 residues. V shed 1 base and J 5 bases; nucleotides not matched to a gene: 1. The CDR3 region is CASSLLGQGYGYTF. In DNA form, the CDR3 reads TGTGCCAGCAGTTTATTGGGACAGGGGTATGGCTACACCTTC.

The V call is TRBV7-6, the J call TRBJ2-2; the match to TRBD2 covers 7 bases. The V and J ends lost 5 bases and 2 bases, in that order; junction bases with no gene match: 5. The germline gives CDR1 SGHVS, CDR2 FNYEAQ. This CDR3 spans 15 amino acids. The CDR3 here is CASSRRLANTGELFF. The DNA of the CDR3 is TGTGCCAGCAGCCGCCGACTAGCAAACACCGGGGAGCTGTTTTTT.

The chain links TRBV5-1 to TRBJ2-5, with 7 bases that match TRBD1. Germline trimming cut 4 bases from V and 3 bases from J; bases unmatched to any gene: 6. CDR3 length: 14 residues. Germline V gives CDR1 SGHRS, CDR2 YFSETQ. The CDR3 DNA reads TGCGCCAGCAGCACGTGGACAGGAGAAGAGACCCAGTACTTC. It is translated as CASSTWTGEETQYF.

The chain is built from TRBV21-1 and TRBJ2-7; the DNA was not compared with TRBD1, the D call given in the table. TRBV21-1 is tagged as a pseudogene. The CDR3 has 14 residues. This CDR3 is CASSKVKGKSEQYF. Written as DNA, the CDR3 is TGTGCCAGCAGCAAAGTGAAGGGGAAGAGCGAGCAGTACTTC.

The genes are TRBV5-6 and TRBJ1-1, with a tentative D call TRBD1 (6 bases). The length of the CDR3 is 13 residues. Germline V CDR1 and CDR2: SGHDT, YYEEEE. V gave up 6 bases and J gave up 8 bases, with 17 bases separating them. The CDR3 reads CASTFLSDREAFF. The CDR3, as DNA: TGTGCCAGCACCTTTCTTTCGGACAGAGAAGCTTTCTTT.

The J gene is TRBJ2-3, the V gene TRBV19; D unclear. This CDR3 is built from 13 residues. Germline V gives CDR1 LNHDA, CDR2 SQIVND (reference sequence). V gave up 8 bases and J gave up 1 base, with 10 bases separating them. DNA of the CDR3: TGTGCCAGTGGGCTTTCGGGCACAGATACGCAGTATTTT. Encoded protein: CASGLSGTDTQYF.

J is TRBJ2-7 and V is TRBV29-1, with no clear D. V gave up 3 bases and J gave up 6 bases, with 15 bases separating them. This CDR3 has 13 residues. CDR1 is SQVTM, CDR2 ANQGSEA, per germline. The CDR3 sequence: CSVEVSTLREQYF. Here the CDR3 DNA reads TGCAGCGTTGAGGTGTCAACCCTTCGCGAGCAGTACTTC.

This chain connects TRBV7-8 to TRBJ2-1; 7 bases are shared with TRBD2. V was pared by 4 bases and J by 4 bases, with 13 bases of the junction left unmatched. Germline assignment: CDR1 SGHVS and CDR2 FQNEAQ. This CDR3 has 17 amino acids. The CDR3 DNA follows: TGTGCCAGCAGCTGGGACCTGAGCGGGGACTCTTACAATGAGCAGTTCTTC. Encoded protein: CASSWDLSGDSYNEQFF.

The rearrangement links TRBV18 to TRBJ1-3; D is unclear. The CDR3 extends over 15 amino acids. Trimming removed 3 bases at V and 0 bases at J, with 9 bases between. Germline assignment: CDR1 KGHSH and CDR2 LQKENI. DNA of the CDR3: TGTGCCAGCTCACCCGGACTTCTCTCTGGAAACACCATATATTTT. Its protein product is CASSPGLLSGNTIYF.

The CDR3 loop is CASSEKTSRNEQFF. The DNA of the CDR3 is TGTGCCAGCAGCGAGAAGACAAGCCGCAATGAGCAGTTCTTC. V usage is TRBV9 and J usage is TRBJ2-1; no definite D call. CDR1 is SGDLS, CDR2 YYNGEE, per germline. CDR3 length: 14 residues. Trimming removed 3 bases from V and 6 bases from J, with 13 bases in between.

This rearrangement joins TRBV6-5 to TRBJ2-7; 7 bases map to TRBD2. The CDR3 consists of 15 residues. Germline V gene lookup returns CDR1 MNHEY and CDR2 SVGAGI. J gave up 2 bases and V 2 bases, and 6 bases lay outside the gene matches. The CDR3 here is CASSYPWEGPYEQYF. The CDR3 DNA is TGTGCCAGCAGTTACCCGTGGGAGGGGCCCTACGAGCAGTACTTC.

DNA for the CDR3: TGTGCCAGCGGGACTTACGAGCAGTACTTC. It specifies CASGTYEQYF. This chain uses TRBV19 with TRBJ2-7, with D maybe TRBD2 (6 bases). CDR1 LNHDA and CDR2 SQIVND come from the germline V gene (reference sequence). The V end was cut by 9 bases, the J end by 4 bases, with 7 bases between. The CDR3 covers 10 residues.

The CDR3 sequence is CSAKRTMGGNTIYF. The CDR3 DNA follows: TGCAGCGCTAAGCGGACGATGGGTGGAAACACCATATATTTT. The genes are TRBV29-1 and TRBJ1-3; D gene uncertain. CDR3 size: 14 residues. Germline V gene data show CDR1 as SQVTM and CDR2 as ANQGSEA. Trimming removed 7 bases from V and 3 bases from J, with 16 bases in between.

The V gene is TRBV10-3, the J gene TRBJ1-5, with D hard to call. The CDR3 contains 14 residues. V lost 2 bases and J 2 bases, leaving 7 bases between the germline ends. Germline CDR1 ENHRY, CDR2 SYGVKD. The CDR3 reads CAISERLGNQPQHF. The CDR3 region has the DNA TGTGCCATCAGTGAGCGGTTAGGCAATCAGCCCCAGCATTTT.

V usage is TRBV5-5 and J usage is TRBJ2-3; 8 bases match TRBD1. The germline CDR1 and CDR2 sequences are SGHKS and YYEKEE (reference sequence). The CDR3 covers 15 residues. Losses at the gene ends were 2 bases for V and 4 bases for J; bases not matched to a gene: 6. CDR3 region: CASSLTQGAPDTQYF. CDR3 nucleotide sequence: TGTGCCAGCAGCTTAACCCAGGGGGCCCCAGATACGCAGTATTTT.

The chain employs TRBV4-2 and TRBJ2-5; 9 bases are a match to TRBD2. V shed 4 bases, J shed 4 bases, and the junction held 16 bases outside the gene matches. CDR3 length: 18 residues. Germline lookup yields CDR1 LGHNA and CDR2 YNFKEQ. The CDR3 sequence: CASSRQLAGRQTGETQYF. The CDR3 nucleotides are TGTGCCAGCAGCCGCCAACTAGCGGGCCGACAGACAGGAGAGACCCAGTACTTC.

The chain carries TRBV7-8 and TRBJ1-6; TRBD1 aligns across 7 bases. Unmatched junction bases numbered 4, after V lost 1 base and J lost 7 bases. The germline gives CDR1 SGHVS, CDR2 FQNEAQ. The CDR3 is 15 residues long. This chain's CDR3 is CASSLGQGQNSPLHF. CDR3 coding DNA: TGTGCCAGCAGCTTAGGACAGGGACAAAATTCACCCCTCCACTTT.

The chain employs TRBV6-6 and TRBJ2-2; no firm D call. The ends were cut back, 2 bases at V and 5 bases at J, with 6 bases in the middle. Per germline, CDR1 MNHNY and CDR2 SVGAGI (reference sequence). The CDR3 spans 13 residues. The CDR3 sequence is CASSYKETGELFF. In DNA, the CDR3 is TGTGCCAGCAGTTACAAGGAGACCGGGGAGCTGTTTTTT.